Presented here are 22 T cell receptor beta chains from one specimen sequenced in a study of PD-1 blockade in classical Hodgkin lymphoma. Time point: cycle 4 day 1 (C4D1), after 6 weeks of nivolumab. All the patients suffered relapse after autologous stem cell transplantation, and brentuximab vedotin exposure differed. Generated by immunoSEQ multiplex PCR, the TCRdb table keeps only in-frame clones and is missing some. The sample gives 90,000 or so clones, roughly 78% of which show up once; 8% to 9.5% is in the top ten. The sample in question was peripheral blood mononuclear cells (PBMCs), obtained before the fourth cycle of nivolumab. The receptors derive from a human donor with classical Hodgkin lymphoma.

CDR3 DNA sequence: TGTGCCAGCGGGGCAGGGTTAGTGTTCGACTATGGCTACACCTTC. This gives the protein CASGAGLVFDYGYTF. The chain recombines TRBV9 with TRBJ1-2, with TRBD1 as a possible D gene (5 bases). CDR1 is SGDLS, CDR2 YYNGEE, per germline. CDR3 size: 15 residues. Trimming left V 7 bases short and J 3 bases short, with 19 bases between.

The chain employs TRBV9 and TRBJ2-5; 9 bases align to TRBD2. CDR3 length equals 16 residues. CDR1 is SGDLS and CDR2 is YYNGEE in the germline V gene. V was clipped by 1 base and J by 5 bases; unmatched bases: 9. In DNA, the CDR3 is TGTGCCAGCAGCGTAAGAATAGCGGGGGCCCAGGAGACCCAGTACTTC. Translation: CASSVRIAGAQETQYF.

V gene TRBV2 combines with J gene TRBJ2-7; D remains ambiguous. The CDR3 runs to 12 residues. The V gene lost 2 bases and the J gene lost 9 bases, with 11 bases spanning the gap. CDR1 and CDR2 from the germline V gene are SNHLY and FYNNEI. In DNA form, the CDR3 reads TGTGCCAGCAGTGAAAACTTCAAGGGGCAGTACTTC. As protein: CASSENFKGQYF.

The genes are TRBV4-2 and TRBJ1-3; D not resolved. Germline V gene data show CDR1 as LGHNA and CDR2 as YNFKEQ. Trimming cost V 1 base and J 0 bases, with 4 bases left between them. The CDR3 contains 14 residues. The CDR3 region is CASSQGFSGNTIYF. The CDR3 DNA is TGTGCCAGCAGCCAAGGGTTCTCTGGAAACACCATATATTTT.

This chain joins TRBV5-3 and TRBJ1-3; D call uncertain. TRBV5-3 is labeled an ORF, and its function is uncertain. CDR3 size: 13 residues. V lost 10 bases and J lost 4, with 15 bases in between. CDR3 protein: CAGTAAPGNTIYF. CDR3 nucleotides: TGTGCCGGAACGGCAGCGCCCGGAAACACCATATATTTT.

The gene calls are TRBV10-3 and TRBJ1-1; D gene ambiguous. The V and J ends lost 4 bases and 4 bases respectively, with 4 bases between them. Germline lookup yields CDR1 ENHRY and CDR2 SYGVKD. This CDR3 contains 11 residues. The CDR3 protein is CAISGSTEAFF. The CDR3 region has the DNA TGTGCCATCAGTGGTAGCACTGAAGCTTTCTTT.

The genes are TRBV19 and TRBJ1-2; no firm D call. CDR3 length: 17 residues. Germline loops: CDR1 LNHDA, CDR2 SQIVND (reference sequence). Trimming removed 0 bases from V and 2 bases from J, with 16 bases in between. Here the CDR3 DNA reads TGTGCCAGTAGTATAGATCTGAGACACCTACTCAACTATGGCTACACCTTC. This encodes CASSIDLRHLLNYGYTF.

This chain links TRBV6-5 with TRBJ1-4; the D is unclear. Per germline, CDR1 MNHEY and CDR2 SVGAGI. Trimming stripped 2 bases from V and 4 bases from J, with 8 bases between. The CDR3 is 14 residues long. CDR3 loop: CASSYGADNEKLFF. The CDR3, as DNA: TGTGCCAGCAGTTACGGCGCCGATAATGAAAAACTGTTTTTT.

This chain joins TRBV15 and TRBJ1-6; 8 bases are a match to TRBD1. Germline CDR1 reads LNHNV; CDR2 reads YYDKDF (reference sequence). The junction had 4 bases not matched to a gene; V was cut back by 1 base and J by 8 bases. The CDR3 has 15 amino acids. DNA of the CDR3: TGTGCCACCAGCAGAGCTCGCAGGGGGCATTCACCCCTCCACTTT. As protein: CATSRARRGHSPLHF.

This clone was detected once. This sequence joins TRBV5-1 and TRBJ2-3, with 9 nucleotides matching TRBD2. Germline V gene lookup returns CDR1 SGHRS and CDR2 YFSETQ. V gave up 0 bases and J gave up 4 bases; unmatched junction bases: 3. The CDR3 has 15 amino acids. The CDR3 region has the DNA TGCGCCAGCAGCTTGGGCGGGGGGGCCCCAGATACGCAGTATTTT. Its protein product is CASSLGGGAPDTQYF.

J is TRBJ2-1 and V is TRBV4-1; D remains unclear. Germline V gives CDR1 MGHRA, CDR2 YSYEKL. Trimming took 1 base from V and 3 from J, leaving 10 bases between them. The CDR3 extends over 15 amino acids. The CDR3 coding sequence is TGCGCCAGCAGCCAAGGAAGGTACTACTACAATGAGCAGTTCTTC. Encoded protein: CASSQGRYYYNEQFF.

This chain uses TRBV29-1 with TRBJ2-7; D is unclear. The V end was cut by 4 bases, the J end by 6 bases, with 16 bases between. The CDR3 sequence is 13 residues long. The germline CDR1 and CDR2 sequences are SQVTM and ANQGSEA. The CDR3 coding sequence is TGCAGCGTTGGCCTGGGGTCTTTTGGCGAGCAGTACTTC. Protein sequence: CSVGLGSFGEQYF.

The chain couples TRBV7-6 to TRBJ1-3; no clear D gene. V lost 2 bases to trimming and J lost 1 base, with 21 bases between them. The CDR3 runs 19 residues. Germline V lookup: CDR1 SGHVS, CDR2 FNYEAQ. CDR3 sequence reads: CASSLYFLEPKVSGNTIYF. The CDR3 nucleotides are TGTGCCAGCAGCTTATATTTCCTGGAACCGAAGGTGTCTGGAAACACCATATATTTT.

This chain links TRBV5-1 with TRBJ1-2; 8 nucleotides match TRBD1. V dropped 0 bases and J dropped 7; count of bases not matched to a gene: 2. The CDR3 totals 13 residues. The germline V gene has CDR1 SGHRS and CDR2 YFSETQ. CDR3 in amino acids: CASSLAGGGGYTF. In DNA, the CDR3 is TGCGCCAGCAGCTTGGCAGGGGGCGGTGGCTACACCTTC.

This clone was recorded only once. The gene calls are TRBV4-2 and TRBJ2-5; 8 bases map to TRBD2. The V segment lost 1 base and the J segment 7 bases; nucleotides outside the gene matches: 17. Germline CDR1 and CDR2: LGHNA and YNFKEQ. The CDR3 spans 18 residues. CDR3 DNA: TGTGCCAGCAGCCAAGTGGAGGGACTAGTCTATTCGCGGGGGACCCAGTACTTC. It is translated as CASSQVEGLVYSRGTQYF.

The rearrangement uses TRBV7-9 and TRBJ1-1; D possibly corresponds to TRBD1 (6 bases). Germline lookup yields CDR1 SEHNR and CDR2 FQNEAQ (reference sequence). Trimming cost V 2 bases and J 3 bases, with 10 bases left between them. The CDR3 has 14 amino acids. CDR3 sequence reads: CASSLRQGYTEAFF. CDR3 DNA: TGTGCCAGCAGCTTAAGGCAGGGGTACACTGAAGCTTTCTTT.

The chain couples TRBV9 to TRBJ1-2; 7 bases agree with TRBD1. The CDR3 covers 15 residues. Germline values: CDR1 SGDLS, CDR2 YYNGEE. The V segment lost 0 bases and the J segment 7 bases; nucleotides outside the gene matches: 9. CDR3: CASSVGDDREGGYTF. DNA for the CDR3: TGTGCCAGCAGCGTAGGCGACGACAGGGAAGGTGGCTACACCTTC. The full variable domain, with the rest looked up from reference TRBV9 and TRBJ1-2, is DSGVTQTPKHLITATGQRVTLRCSPRSGDLSVYWYQQSLDQGLQFLIQYYNGEERAKGNILERFSAQQFPDLHSELNLSSLELGDSALYFCASSVGDDREGGYTFGSGTRLTVV.

CDR3 sequence reads: CASSQDRVAYGYTF. In DNA, the CDR3 is TGCGCCAGCAGCCAGGACAGGGTGGCCTATGGCTACACCTTC. V usage is TRBV4-1 and J usage is TRBJ1-2; 8 nucleotides agree with TRBD1. Trimming removed 3 bases from V and 4 bases from J; junction bases left unmatched: 4. The CDR3 is 14 amino acids. Germline V lookup: CDR1 MGHRA, CDR2 YSYEKL.

V is TRBV11-1 and J is TRBJ2-7; TRBD2 might be the D (5 bases). The CDR3 contains 15 residues. Germline loops: CDR1 SGHAT, CDR2 FQDESV (reference sequence). Trimming pared 5 bases from V and 1 base from J, leaving 15 bases between. DNA for the CDR3: TGTGCCAGCAGCGGGAGTATGGGCGGTTCCTACGAGCAGTACTTC. Translated: CASSGSMGGSYEQYF.

The J gene is TRBJ2-7, the V gene TRBV11-2; 7 bases are a match to TRBD1. V was clipped by 4 bases and J by 4 bases; unmatched bases: 7. The length of the CDR3 is 14 residues. Germline V lookup: CDR1 SGHAT, CDR2 FQNNGV. The CDR3 sequence is CASSWNRGFYEQYF. CDR3 DNA sequence: TGTGCCAGCAGCTGGAACAGGGGATTTTACGAGCAGTACTTC. Filled out from reference TRBV11-2 and TRBJ2-7, the complete variable domain reads EAGVAQSPRYKIIEKRQSVAFWCNPISGHATLYWYQQILGQGPKLLIQFQNNGVVDDSQLPKDRFSAERLKGVDSTLKIQPAKLEDSAVYLCASSWNRGFYEQYFGPGTRLTVT.

The chain links TRBV6-1 to TRBJ2-5, with no clear D. Germline V CDR1 and CDR2: MNHNS, SASEGT. The CDR3 totals 13 residues. V was trimmed by 3 bases and J by 5 bases, leaving 10 bases between them. The CDR3 spells CASSETYMETQYF. In nucleotides, the CDR3 is TGTGCCAGCAGTGAGACCTATATGGAGACCCAGTACTTC.

This clone occurred a few times. The chain is built from TRBV2 and TRBJ1-5, with TRBD1 identical over 7 bases. CDR1 SNHLY and CDR2 FYNNEI come from the germline V gene. Trimming at V came to 3 bases and at J to 2 bases, leaving 1 base not matched to a gene. The CDR3 contains 14 residues. CDR3 sequence: CASSDDRGNQPQHF. CDR3 DNA sequence: TGTGCCAGCAGTGATGACAGGGGCAATCAGCCCCAGCATTTT.